The 27 T cell receptor beta chains reported below all come from one sample, sequenced in a study of beta chain features in type 1 diabetes (dated by TCRdb to between 2018 and 2020). Overall study results and their limits: In all four CD4+ subsets, TCRB CDR3 length was moderately but significantly shorter in type 1 diabetes patients.

No antigen has been assigned to these receptors. Library generation was performed with the immunoSEQ multiplex PCR assay. The entire isolated RNA was reverse transcribed using the High Capacity cDNA Reverse Transcription Kit, and thus expressed TCRB transcripts were sequenced. TCRdb took over this immuneACCESS table, retaining in-frame rearrangements with V and J assigned. Such tables are incomplete; in checked studies, under half of the missing clones stem from an unresolved V gene, and the remainder is unexplained. In this sample the table shows roughly 340,000 clones, around an eighth of which occur a single time. The ten largest account for around 0.01% of the sample. The specimen was naive CD4+ T cells from blood. The cell subset or site label for this specimen denotes: true naive CD4+ T cells. All receptors come from a woman aged 18 to 35 with type 1 diabetes.

This chain uses TRBV29-1 with TRBJ1-1, with 7 nucleotides matching TRBD1. V lost 6 bases, J lost 1 base, and 8 bases stayed unmatched. Germline values: CDR1 SQVTM, CDR2 ANQGSEA. This CDR3 is built from 14 residues. CDR3 bases: TGCAGCGTACTCCGACAGGGAAAGAACACTGAAGCTTTCTTT. This gives the protein CSVLRQGKNTEAFF.

This clone was found a few times. The gene calls are TRBV18 and TRBJ2-1, with unresolved D. The ends were cut back, 0 bases at V and 7 bases at J, with 7 bases in the middle. The CDR3 runs to 13 residues. The V gene's germline CDR1 is KGHSH and CDR2 LQKENI. This chain's CDR3 is CASSPPAGNEQFF. The CDR3 region has the DNA TGTGCCAGCTCACCACCGGCAGGTAATGAGCAGTTCTTC.

The CDR3: CASSMGDRGNSPLHF. CDR3 nucleotide sequence: TGTGCCAGTAGTATGGGCGACAGGGGAAATTCACCCCTCCACTTT. The rearrangement joins TRBV19 to TRBJ1-6, with 8 bases aligning to TRBD1. The CDR3 sequence is 15 residues long. Germline lookup yields CDR1 LNHDA and CDR2 SQIVND (reference sequence). V was clipped by 3 bases and J by 7 bases; unmatched bases: 5.

CDR3 residues: CASSKVSGQGDYEQYF. The CDR3 coding sequence is TGTGCCAGCAGCAAGGTTTCGGGACAGGGGGATTACGAGCAGTACTTC. This rearrangement joins TRBV14 to TRBJ2-7; 11 nucleotides align to TRBD1. After removal of 5 bases from V and 4 bases from J, the junction contained 10 bases not matched to a gene. Germline values: CDR1 SGHDN, CDR2 FVKESK. CDR3 length: 16 residues.

This chain links TRBV2 with TRBJ1-1, with 7 bases matching TRBD1. This CDR3 spans 11 amino acids. After removal of 4 bases from V and 11 bases from J, the junction contained 4 bases not matched to a gene. Germline CDR1 and CDR2: SNHLY and FYNNEI. The chain's CDR3 is CASSVQGTAFF. Written as DNA, the CDR3 is TGTGCCAGCAGTGTACAGGGGACGGCTTTCTTT.

The chain employs TRBV7-9 and TRBJ2-5, with D possibly being TRBD1 (5 bases). The CDR3 contains 16 residues. In germline, CDR1 is SEHNR, CDR2 FQNEAQ (reference sequence). V was pared by 5 bases and J by 5 bases, with 21 bases between. CDR3 amino acids: CASSRSWGPRQETQYF. CDR3 coding DNA: TGTGCCAGCAGCCGTAGTTGGGGCCCCCGGCAGGAGACCCAGTACTTC.

In this sample, this clone turned up a few times. The gene calls are TRBV30 and TRBJ2-3; TRBD1 is a possible D gene (6 bases). This CDR3 is built from 14 residues. Trimming cost V 4 bases and J 8 bases, with 19 bases left between them. Germline CDR1 GTSNPN, CDR2 SVGIG (reference sequence). The CDR3, as DNA: TGTGCCTGGATTCAGGGGACCGCCCCGGGTACGCAGTATTTT. This codes for CAWIQGTAPGTQYF. Looking up the rest from reference TRBV30 and TRBJ2-3 gives the full variable domain: SQTIHQWPATLVQPVGSPLSLECTVEGTSNPNLYWYRQAAGRGLQLLFYSVGIGQISSEVPQNLSASRPQDRQFILSSKKLLLSDSGFYLCAWIQGTAPGTQYFGPGTRLTVL.

This clone was observed a few times. V is TRBV9 and J is TRBJ2-1; 12 bases line up with TRBD2. The CDR3 is made up of 16 amino acids. The ends lost 3 bases at V and 8 bases at J; junction bases unmatched: 9. In germline, CDR1 is SGDLS, CDR2 YYNGEE. The CDR3 here is CASSETPSGRVHEQFF. CDR3 bases: TGTGCCAGCAGCGAGACCCCTAGCGGGAGGGTGCATGAGCAGTTCTTC.

The chain uses TRBV5-6 and TRBJ2-7; D remains unclear. Germline V lookup: CDR1 SGHDT, CDR2 YYEEEE. This CDR3 contains 12 residues. Trimming removed 1 base at V and 5 bases at J, with 7 bases between. The CDR3 spells CASSLSGHEQYF. In DNA, the CDR3 is TGTGCCAGCAGCTTGTCAGGCCACGAGCAGTACTTC. The full variable domain, completed using reference TRBV5-6 and TRBJ2-7, is DAGVTQSPTHLIKTRGQQVTLRCSPKSGHDTVSWYQQALGQGPQFIFQYYEEEERQRGNFPDRFSGHQFPNYSSELNVNALLLGDSALYLCASSLSGHEQYFGPGTRLTVT.

In its sample, this clone was seen a few times. The same CDR3 can be traced to other DNA sequences in this sample. This CDR3 reads CASSLTGSTDTQYF. CDR3 in DNA: TGTGCCAGCAGCTTAACCGGTAGCACAGATACGCAGTATTTT. The gene calls are TRBV5-4 and TRBJ2-3; D ambiguous. V was cut by 2 bases and J by 0 bases, with 7 bases left in between. Germline CDR1 reads SGHNT; CDR2 reads YYREEE (reference sequence). CDR3 length: 14 amino acids.

The J gene is TRBJ2-7, the V gene TRBV4-1; the match to TRBD2 covers 8 bases. The CDR3 consists of 16 residues. Trimming at V came to 1 base and at J to 4 bases, leaving 9 bases not matched to a gene. Germline loops: CDR1 MGHRA, CDR2 YSYEKL. In DNA, the CDR3 is TGCGCCAGCAGCCAAGTCCGGACTAGCTCCTATTACGAGCAGTACTTC. Residues: CASSQVRTSSYYEQYF.

The V gene is TRBV6-5, the J gene TRBJ1-6; D remains unclear. Germline V gene lookup returns CDR1 MNHEY and CDR2 SVGAGI. V was cut by 2 bases and J by 7 bases, with 6 bases left in between. CDR3 length: 13 amino acids. CDR3 in amino acids: CASSYNGNSPLHF. The CDR3 DNA follows: TGTGCCAGCAGTTACAACGGGAATTCACCCCTCCACTTT.

In this sample, this clone turned up a few times. The chain employs TRBV11-3 and TRBJ2-7, with 8 bases matching TRBD1. Trimming cost V 3 bases and J 5 bases; bases outside gene matches: 6. The CDR3 covers 14 residues. Germline V CDR1 and CDR2: SGHNT, YENEEA. This chain's CDR3 is CASSFGAGGHEQYF. The CDR3 DNA is TGTGCCAGCAGCTTTGGCGCAGGGGGCCACGAGCAGTACTTC.

A few counts support this clone. CDR3 sequence reads: CACTKLGGEETQYF. The CDR3 region has the DNA TGTGCCTGCACAAAGCTTGGGGGGGAGGAGACCCAGTACTTC. The J gene is TRBJ2-5, the V gene TRBV30; TRBD2 agrees at 7 bases. With 6 bases clipped from V and 5 bases from J, the junction kept 12 bases outside the gene matches. CDR3 length: 14 amino acids. Per the germline V gene, CDR1 is GTSNPN and CDR2 is SVGIG (reference sequence).

This clone has only a few counts. V usage is TRBV4-3 and J usage is TRBJ2-7, with a tentative D call TRBD2 (6 bases). CDR1 LGHNA and CDR2 YSLEER come from the germline V gene. Between the trimmed V and J ends, which lost 4 bases and 6 bases, there was a span of 10 bases. The CDR3 loop spans 12 amino acids. CDR3 protein: CASSRVGGEQYF. CDR3 sequence (DNA): TGCGCCAGCAGCCGGGTGGGGGGCGAGCAGTACTTC.

This clone was found a few times. Distinct nucleotide sequences in the sample also encode this CDR3. V gene TRBV15 combines with J gene TRBJ2-7; D uncertain. From germline, CDR1 is LNHNV and CDR2 YYDKDF (reference sequence). Trimming took 0 bases from V and 4 from J, leaving 10 bases between them. The CDR3 has 14 residues. In DNA, the CDR3 is TGTGCCACCAGCAGAGATCGGGTAGGATACGAGCAGTACTTC. Translating it yields CATSRDRVGYEQYF.

This clone turned up a few times. This chain uses TRBV30 with TRBJ2-3, with TRBD1 matching 9 bases. The V and J ends lost 5 bases and 6 bases, in that order; junction bases with no gene match: 6. Germline V CDR1 and CDR2: GTSNPN, SVGIG (reference sequence). CDR3 length equals 13 residues. For the CDR3, the DNA is TGTGCCTGGCACAGGGGGCGCGGGGATACGCAGTATTTT. This codes for CAWHRGRGDTQYF.

This clone has only a few counts. The rearrangement links TRBV11-3 to TRBJ2-1, with D possibly TRBD1 on 6 matching bases. The CDR3 extends over 14 amino acids. Trimming took 4 bases from V and 7 from J, leaving 14 bases between them. Germline V lookup: CDR1 SGHNT, CDR2 YENEEA. CDR3 coding DNA: TGTGCCAGCAGCTCCCGTCCGCAGGGGAATGAGCAGTTCTTC. Protein: CASSSRPQGNEQFF. Full variable domain (rest looked up from reference TRBV11-3 and TRBJ2-1): EAGVVQSPRYKIIEKKQPVAFWCNPISGHNTLYWYLQNLGQGPELLIRYENEEAVDDSQLPKDRFSAERLKGVDSTLKIQPAELGDSAVYLCASSSRPQGNEQFFGPGTRLTVL.

This clone was detected a few times. The chain combines TRBV4-2 with TRBJ1-5; 7 bases fit TRBD1. The CDR3 runs 15 residues. Trimming cost V 3 bases and J 6 bases; bases outside gene matches: 8. The germline V gene has CDR1 LGHNA and CDR2 YNFKEQ. The CDR3 sequence: CASSHEATGRQPQHF. CDR3 nucleotides: TGTGCCAGCAGCCATGAAGCGACAGGGCGTCAGCCCCAGCATTTT.

This clone was found a few times. The chain is built from TRBV7-8 and TRBJ1-2; TRBD1 is a possible D gene (5 bases). V lost 4 bases, J lost 5 bases, and 14 bases lay in between. This CDR3 has 14 amino acids. Germline V gives CDR1 SGHVS, CDR2 FQNEAQ. CDR3 sequence: CASSSDSGVYGYTF. CDR3 DNA: TGTGCCAGCAGCTCAGATTCGGGGGTATATGGCTACACCTTC.

The chain links TRBV4-2 to TRBJ2-1; 8 nucleotides agree with TRBD2. Germline values: CDR1 LGHNA, CDR2 YNFKEQ. CDR3 length: 17 amino acids. Trimming cost V 0 bases and J 5 bases; bases outside gene matches: 9. CDR3 DNA: TGTGCCAGCAGCCAAGATCTTAGCGGGACGGCCAACAATGAGCAGTTCTTC. Protein product: CASSQDLSGTANNEQFF.

The chain has TRBV5-1 and TRBJ2-3; possible D gene TRBD1, 6 bases. The ends were cut back, 0 bases at V and 0 bases at J, with 11 bases in the middle. Looked up from germline, CDR1 is SGHRS and CDR2 is YFSETQ. This CDR3 spans 16 amino acids. CDR3 nucleotide sequence: TGCGCCAGCAGCTTGGCACAGAGGGGGAGCACAGATACGCAGTATTTT. Protein: CASSLAQRGSTDTQYF.

This clone has a handful of counts. The rearrangement uses TRBV25-1 and TRBJ2-7; 10 bases fit TRBD1. This CDR3 region has 16 residues. The V gene's germline CDR1 is MGHDK and CDR2 SYGVNS. V shed 0 bases and J 4 bases; nucleotides not matched to a gene: 6. CDR3 protein: CASSEYTGQGKYEQYF. CDR3 coding DNA: TGTGCCAGCAGTGAATACACGGGACAGGGGAAGTACGAGCAGTACTTC.

This clone was counted a few times. The chain combines TRBV28 with TRBJ2-7; 16 bases are shared with TRBD2. CDR1 is MDHEN and CDR2 is SYDVKM in the germline V gene. This CDR3 is 18 amino acids long. The J segment lost 4 bases and the V segment lost 4 bases, leaving 10 bases of the junction unmatched. CDR3 sequence: CASSSGLAGGPSFYEQYF. The CDR3, as DNA: TGTGCCAGCAGTTCGGGACTAGCGGGAGGGCCAAGTTTTTACGAGCAGTACTTC.

This clone was found a few times. The chain employs TRBV6-6 and TRBJ1-5; D uncertain. The CDR3 contains 14 residues. Germline V lookup: CDR1 MNHNY, CDR2 SVGAGI (reference sequence). V lost 2 bases and J 4 bases, leaving 9 bases between the germline ends. The chain's CDR3 is CASSYSGINQPQHF. DNA of the CDR3: TGTGCCAGCAGTTACAGCGGGATTAATCAGCCCCAGCATTTT.

This clone came up a few times. The rearrangement links TRBV10-3 to TRBJ2-5, with 7 bases that match TRBD2. The CDR3 has 14 amino acids. The ends lost 4 bases at V and 6 bases at J; junction bases unmatched: 8. CDR1 is ENHRY, CDR2 SYGVKD, per germline. The DNA of the CDR3 is TGTGCCATCAGTGCCCAGACTAGCCGGCAGACCCAGTACTTC. Residues: CAISAQTSRQTQYF.

The chain uses TRBV9 and TRBJ1-6; TRBD1 matches at 7 bases. Germline CDR1 SGDLS, CDR2 YYNGEE. V shed 2 bases, J shed 6 bases, and the junction held 5 bases outside the gene matches. CDR3 length equals 15 residues. In DNA, the CDR3 is TGTGCCAGCAGCGTCTCTACAGGGGCTAATTCACCCCTCCACTTT. It codes for CASSVSTGANSPLHF.